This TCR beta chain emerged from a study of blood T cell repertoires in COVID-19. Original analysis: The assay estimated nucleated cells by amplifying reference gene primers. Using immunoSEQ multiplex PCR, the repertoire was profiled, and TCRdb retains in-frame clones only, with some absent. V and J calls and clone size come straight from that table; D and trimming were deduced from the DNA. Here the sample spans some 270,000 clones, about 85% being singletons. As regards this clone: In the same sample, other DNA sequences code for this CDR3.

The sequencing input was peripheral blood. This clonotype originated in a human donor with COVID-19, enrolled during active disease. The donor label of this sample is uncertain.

The CDR3 region has the DNA TGTGCCAGCAGCCCAACGACAGGGAACTATGGCTACACCTTC. This gives the protein CASSPTTGNYGYTF. The chain employs TRBV9 and TRBJ1-2; 7 bases are a match to TRBD1. Germline trimming cut 4 bases from V and 2 bases from J; bases unmatched to any gene: 5. CDR3 length: 14 amino acids. CDR1 SGDLS and CDR2 YYNGEE come from the germline V gene. Full variable domain (missing parts from reference TRBV9 and TRBJ1-2): DSGVTQTPKHLITATGQRVTLRCSPRSGDLSVYWYQQSLDQGLQFLIQYYNGEERAKGNILERFSAQQFPDLHSELNLSSLELGDSALYFCASSPTTGNYGYTFGSGTRLTVV.